Following are 9 T cell receptor beta chains from one sample sequenced in a study of shared clonotypes between healthy human individuals. The protocol was immunoSEQ multiplex PCR, while the TCRdb copy is restricted to in-frame clones and leaves out a portion. In the table there are approximately 2.5 million clones, approximately 94% of which are singletons. The specimen was naive CD4+ T cells sorted from blood. Subset of the sample: CD45RA+ positively selected. The source is a man aged 18 to 35 in good health.

The chain couples TRBV7-8 to TRBJ2-7; TRBD2 agrees at 11 bases. Germline assignment: CDR1 SGHVS and CDR2 FQNEAQ. The V and J ends lost 5 bases and 6 bases, in that order; junction bases with no gene match: 12. The length of the CDR3 is 16 residues. Here the CDR3 DNA reads TGTGCCAGCAGCCTCTTGACTAGCGGGGATTCGGGCGAGCAGTACTTC. Translation: CASSLLTSGDSGEQYF.

V usage is TRBV18 and J usage is TRBJ2-2; D is unresolved. The germline CDR1 and CDR2 sequences are KGHSH and LQKENI. V was trimmed by 3 bases and J by 11 bases, leaving 7 bases between them. This CDR3 spans 11 amino acids. CDR3 in DNA: TGTGCCAGCTCACCCGAAGGAGAGCTGTTTTTT. This sequence encodes CASSPEGELFF.

The rearrangement uses TRBV7-6 and TRBJ2-1; D uncertain. The CDR3 spans 17 residues. Trimming took 7 bases from V and 5 from J, leaving 24 bases between them. Germline loops: CDR1 SGHVS, CDR2 FNYEAQ. This CDR3 reads CASTLGIGPAENNEQFF. In nucleotides, the CDR3 is TGTGCCAGCACCTTGGGGATTGGGCCTGCAGAAAACAATGAGCAGTTCTTC.

The J gene is TRBJ2-7, the V gene TRBV6-1; TRBD2 is a possible D gene (7 bases). Germline V gene lookup returns CDR1 MNHNS and CDR2 SASEGT. The CDR3 extends over 16 amino acids. V gave up 4 bases and J gave up 1 base, with 17 bases separating them. The CDR3 DNA sequence: TGTGCCAGCAGTGGGGGAGGGCGCGGGACATCCTACGAGCAGTACTTC. Translating it yields CASSGGGRGTSYEQYF.

This sequence joins TRBV28 and TRBJ2-1; D tentatively fits TRBD1 or TRBD2 (5 bases each). Germline V gene sequence: CDR1 MDHEN, CDR2 SYDVKM. Trimming stripped 7 bases from V and 12 bases from J, with 16 bases between. CDR3 length: 12 amino acids. Here the CDR3 reads CASTSGAQGQFF. For the CDR3, the DNA is TGTGCCAGCACAAGCGGCGCCCAGGGGCAGTTCTTC.

This chain joins TRBV5-1 and TRBJ1-3; 7 positions match TRBD1. V was clipped by 4 bases and J by 7 bases; unmatched bases: 5. This CDR3 is built from 13 residues. CDR1 and CDR2 from the germline V gene are SGHRS and YFSETQ. This CDR3 is CASSTYRGNTIYF. CDR3 sequence (DNA): TGCGCCAGCAGCACCTACAGGGGTAACACCATATATTTT.

The rearrangement uses TRBV11-2 and TRBJ1-2, with TRBD1 as a possible D gene (5 bases). CDR1 SGHAT and CDR2 FQNNGV come from the germline V gene. The CDR3 covers 13 residues. The V end lost 7 bases, the J end lost 2 bases, and 11 bases lay between the germline ends. CDR3 DNA: TGTGCCAGCACCGGGACGTCGAACTATGGCTACACCTTC. Translated, it gives CASTGTSNYGYTF.

On this clone itself: This specimen includes other DNA sequences encoding the same CDR3. V usage is TRBV5-4 and J usage is TRBJ2-3; D is unclear. V gave up 3 bases and J gave up 3 bases, with 2 bases separating them. Looked up from germline, CDR1 is SGHNT and CDR2 is YYREEE (reference sequence). The CDR3 is 11 amino acids. In nucleotides, the CDR3 is TGTGCCAGCAGCTCGACAGATACGCAGTATTTT. It is translated as CASSSTDTQYF.

The chain is built from TRBV27 and TRBJ1-5; 8 nucleotides agree with TRBD1. Germline V lookup: CDR1 MNHEY, CDR2 SMNVEV (reference sequence). The CDR3 totals 16 residues. The V gene end was trimmed by 4 bases and the J gene end by 0 bases; junction bases not matched to a gene: 5. CDR3 bases: TGTGCCAGCAGTTCCGGGACAGGCTATAGCAATCAGCCCCAGCATTTT. Residues: CASSSGTGYSNQPQHF.